A single sample gave rise to the 25 T cell receptor beta chains below, sequenced in a study of T-cell reconstitution after alpha-beta-depleted transplantation in children. Preparation of the TCRbeta library was carried out with unique molecular identifiers. TCRdb reprocessed the PCR reads with MiXCR, giving one entry per CDR3 protein. The sample comprises almost 600,000 distinct CDR3 sequences, 27% of which are singletons, and 36% rests with the top ten. The sample here was PBMCs, taken before TCRalphabeta/CD19-depleted stem cell transplant. Source of these receptors: a boy under three years old with Wiskott-Aldrich syndrome, due to receive a stem cell transplant.

The gene calls are TRBV7-2 and TRBJ2-7; D possibly uses TRBD1 or TRBD2 (7 bases each). The CDR3 has 15 amino acids. Per the germline V gene, CDR1 is SGHTA and CDR2 is FQGNSA. Trimming pared 1 base from V and 3 bases from J, leaving 13 bases between. In nucleotides, the CDR3 is TGTGCCAGCAGCTTAGGGCCAGGGGGGGACTACGAGCAGTACTTC. Its translation: CASSLGPGGDYEQYF.

This clonotype was observed a few times. The rearrangement joins TRBV7-9 to TRBJ2-7; 10 positions match TRBD1. The V and J ends lost 1 base and 4 bases, in that order; junction bases with no gene match: 4. In germline, CDR1 is SEHNR, CDR2 FQNEAQ (reference sequence). The CDR3 covers 15 residues. Written as DNA, the CDR3 is TGTGCCAGCAGCTTAGAGGGACAGGGGATTTACGAGCAGTACTTC. As protein: CASSLEGQGIYEQYF.

V and J are TRBV20-1 and TRBJ2-1; 9 bases line up with TRBD2. The J segment lost 7 bases and the V segment lost 0 bases, leaving 10 bases of the junction unmatched. CDR3 size: 16 residues. Germline V CDR1 and CDR2: DFQATT, SNEGSKA (reference sequence). The CDR3 protein is CSAREAIAGVYNEQFF. Here the CDR3 DNA reads TGCAGTGCTAGAGAGGCCATAGCGGGAGTTTATAATGAGCAGTTCTTC.

The chain is built from TRBV5-1 and TRBJ2-1; 7 bases are a match to TRBD2. This CDR3 has 15 amino acids. Germline V CDR1 and CDR2: SGHRS, YFSETQ. Trimming cost V 5 bases and J 6 bases; bases outside gene matches: 11. DNA of the CDR3: TGCGCCAGCAGTCGACTAGCACAAGGGAGCAATGAGCAGTTCTTC. Translating it yields CASSRLAQGSNEQFF.

Many counts were recorded for this clonotype. V usage is TRBV5-1 and J usage is TRBJ2-7, with TRBD2 matching 14 bases. Trimming removed 4 bases from V and 5 bases from J; junction bases left unmatched: 2. The CDR3 covers 14 residues. Per germline, CDR1 SGHRS and CDR2 YFSETQ. This CDR3 is CASSPGLAGDEQYF. CDR3 coding DNA: TGCGCCAGCAGCCCGGGACTAGCGGGAGACGAGCAGTACTTC.

This clonotype was observed a few times. J is TRBJ2-3 and V is TRBV6-5, with D maybe TRBD2 (5 bases). Looked up from germline, CDR1 is MNHEY and CDR2 is SVGAGI. Trimming pared 0 bases from V and 2 bases from J, leaving 9 bases between. The CDR3 covers 15 residues. In nucleotides, the CDR3 is TGTGCCAGCAGTTACTCAGGAGGTTCCACAGATACGCAGTATTTT. It translates to CASSYSGGSTDTQYF.

The chain recombines TRBV20-1 with TRBJ2-1; D gene ambiguous. Trimming shortened V by 3 bases and J by 5 bases, and 17 bases separated the two germline ends. From germline, CDR1 is DFQATT and CDR2 SNEGSKA (reference sequence). CDR3 size: 15 residues. This CDR3 is CSASSSSKWDNEQFF. The CDR3 DNA is TGCAGTGCTAGTTCTAGTTCCAAGTGGGACAATGAGCAGTTCTTC.

This clonotype was counted at least ten times. This chain connects TRBV20-1 to TRBJ2-1, with 12 bases that match TRBD2. Germline values: CDR1 DFQATT, CDR2 SNEGSKA (reference sequence). Germline trimming cut 8 bases from V and 7 bases from J; bases unmatched to any gene: 9. This CDR3 is 14 amino acids long. The CDR3 nucleotides are TGCAGTTTACCCCGACTAGCGGGAGTAAATGAGCAGTTCTTC. Translated, it gives CSLPRLAGVNEQFF.

A few counts support this clonotype. The gene calls are TRBV11-3 and TRBJ1-6; D perhaps matches TRBD1 (6 bases). Germline V gene lookup returns CDR1 SGHNT and CDR2 YENEEA. V lost 5 bases, J lost 9 bases, and 20 bases lay in between. This CDR3 is 16 amino acids long. DNA for the CDR3: TGTGCCAGCAGCGTCCTACAGGGAAAGCCCCGTTCACCCCTCCACTTT. This translates into CASSVLQGKPRSPLHF.

This chain joins TRBV29-1 and TRBJ2-3; TRBD2 agrees at 9 bases. CDR3 size: 17 residues. Germline assignment: CDR1 SQVTM and CDR2 ANQGSEA. V trimming: 6 bases; J trimming: 1 base; junction bases outside the gene matches: 14. The CDR3 sequence: CSVSAIGTSRRTDTQYF. The CDR3, as DNA: TGCAGCGTCTCTGCGATAGGGACTAGCAGGCGCACAGATACGCAGTATTTT.

This clonotype was seen more than once but under ten times. The V call is TRBV27, the J call TRBJ1-5; D ambiguous. The ends were cut back, 6 bases at V and 2 bases at J, with 8 bases in the middle. Germline V gene sequence: CDR1 MNHEY, CDR2 SMNVEV (reference sequence). The CDR3 is made up of 13 amino acids. CDR3 amino acids: CASREDGNQPQHF. The CDR3 nucleotides are TGTGCCAGCAGGGAGGATGGCAATCAGCCCCAGCATTTT.

The rearrangement joins TRBV12-3 or TRBV12-4 to TRBJ2-7, with 9 bases that match TRBD1. The length of the CDR3 is 11 residues. V gave up 5 bases and J gave up 13 bases; unmatched junction bases: 6. DNA of the CDR3: TGTGCCAGCAGTCCCCGGGACAGGGTTTACTTC. Residues: CASSPRDRVYF.

V and J are TRBV2 and TRBJ2-7; D is perhaps TRBD2 (5 bases). The CDR3 sequence is 13 residues long. V lost 4 bases and J 1 base, leaving 8 bases between the germline ends. CDR1 and CDR2 (germline): SNHLY, FYNNEI. In DNA form, the CDR3 reads TGTGCCAGCAGTGGGACTTATTCCTACGAGCAGTACTTC. It yields the protein CASSGTYSYEQYF. Looking up the rest from reference TRBV2 and TRBJ2-7 gives the full variable domain: EPEVTQTPSHQVTQMGQEVILRCVPISNHLYFYWYRQILGQKVEFLVSFYNNEISEKSEIFDDQFSVERPDGSNFTLKIRSTKLEDSAMYFCASSGTYSYEQYFGPGTRLTVT.

This clonotype came up a few times. The chain has TRBV3-1 and TRBJ2-1; D tentatively fits TRBD1 or TRBD2 (6 bases each). Germline V gives CDR1 LGHDT, CDR2 YNNKEL (reference sequence). The CDR3 sequence is 15 residues long. Between the trimmed V and J ends, which lost 1 base and 8 bases, there was a span of 15 bases. CDR3 sequence reads: CASSQAGDSRDEQFF. CDR3 DNA sequence: TGTGCCAGCAGCCAAGCAGGGGACTCTCGGGATGAGCAGTTCTTC.

This clonotype was seen a handful of times. CDR3 loop: CAISETGYSHEQYF. The CDR3 bases are TGTGCCATCAGTGAGACAGGGTATTCGCACGAGCAGTACTTC. This chain joins TRBV10-3 and TRBJ2-7; weak D call: TRBD1 (6 bases). CDR3 length: 14 amino acids. Germline-derived CDR1 and CDR2 are ENHRY and SYGVKD. Trimming removed 2 bases at V and 5 bases at J, with 13 bases between.

This clonotype was seen a few times. This chain joins TRBV12-3 or TRBV12-4 and TRBJ2-1; TRBD2 is a possible D gene (6 bases). CDR3 size: 16 residues. V lost 6 bases, J lost 7 bases, and 22 bases lay in between. CDR3 sequence (DNA): TGTGCCAGCAGGCCGGCGGGGCCTAGGATTAGGAATGAGCAGTTCTTC. This codes for CASRPAGPRIRNEQFF.

This clonotype was detected a few times. This rearrangement joins TRBV4-1 to TRBJ1-2, with D uncertain. CDR3 size: 13 residues. Trimming left V 0 bases short and J 7 bases short, with 9 bases between. CDR1 MGHRA and CDR2 YSYEKL come from the germline V gene. CDR3 nucleotide sequence: TGCGCCAGCAGCCAAGATTTTTGGGTTGGCTACACCTTC. This sequence encodes CASSQDFWVGYTF.

The genes are TRBV27 and TRBJ2-3; TRBD1 is a possible D gene (6 bases). The CDR3 consists of 14 residues. Trimming stripped 11 bases from V and 4 bases from J, with 19 bases between. CDR1 MNHEY and CDR2 SMNVEV come from the germline V gene (reference sequence). CDR3 DNA: TGTGCCGTATCTCTGTCTGCAGGGGCAGATACGCAGTATTTT. As protein: CAVSLSAGADTQYF.

The chain joins TRBV6-6 to TRBJ1-2; D uncertain. The CDR3 sequence is 13 residues long. Germline CDR1 reads MNHNY; CDR2 reads SVGAGI (reference sequence). V lost 2 bases and J lost 8, with 12 bases in between. This CDR3 reads CASSYERAGGYTF. Here the CDR3 DNA reads TGTGCCAGCAGTTACGAGAGGGCGGGAGGCTACACCTTC.

The chain has TRBV3-1 and TRBJ2-5; 8 positions match TRBD2. CDR1 is LGHDT and CDR2 is YNNKEL in the germline V gene (reference sequence). This CDR3 spans 14 amino acids. J gave up 5 bases and V 4 bases, and 6 bases lay outside the gene matches. In DNA, the CDR3 is TGTGCCAGCAGCCCGGGACTAGGAGGGGAGACCCAGTACTTC. It translates to CASSPGLGGETQYF.

The table lists this clonotype with a few counts. The chain links TRBV5-1 to TRBJ2-2, with 7 bases fitting TRBD1. The CDR3 consists of 14 residues. V lost 4 bases to trimming and J lost 8 bases; unmatched junction nucleotides: 8. Per germline, CDR1 SGHRS and CDR2 YFSETQ. CDR3 region: CASSPEGAPGELFF. The CDR3 DNA reads as TGCGCCAGCAGCCCCGAGGGGGCACCGGGGGAGCTGTTTTTT.

This clonotype turned up a few times. This chain links TRBV12-3 or TRBV12-4 with TRBJ2-5; the D gene is possibly TRBD1 (7 bases). V was clipped by 7 bases and J by 7 bases, with 19 bases between them. The CDR3 is 14 amino acids. CDR3 region: CASTRGAGGATQYF. CDR3 DNA: TGTGCCAGCACCAGGGGGGCGGGTGGGGCGACCCAGTACTTC.

This chain uses TRBV11-1 with TRBJ1-2; 9 bases align to TRBD1. V lost 11 bases to trimming and J lost 6 bases; unmatched junction nucleotides: 13. Germline V CDR1 and CDR2: SGHAT, FQDESV (reference sequence). CDR3 length equals 14 residues. The CDR3 region is CAGGTGGWLNGYTF. CDR3 nucleotides: TGTGCCGGCGGAACAGGGGGCTGGTTGAATGGCTACACCTTC.

The chain couples TRBV7-2 to TRBJ2-5; D may correspond to TRBD1 or TRBD2 (5 bases each). CDR3 size: 14 residues. Per the germline V gene, CDR1 is SGHTA and CDR2 is FQGNSA. V was clipped by 3 bases and J by 1 base, with 9 bases between them. The CDR3 loop reads CASSLGRSQETQYF. Written as DNA, the CDR3 is TGTGCCAGCAGCTTGGGACGGTCCCAAGAGACCCAGTACTTC. Full variable domain (missing parts from reference TRBV7-2 and TRBJ2-5): GAGVSQSPSNKVTEKGKDVELRCDPISGHTALYWYRQSLGQGLEFLIYFQGNSAPDKSGLPSDRFSAERTGGSVSTLTIQRTQQEDSAVYLCASSLGRSQETQYFGPGTRLLVL.

The V and J genes are TRBV20-1 and TRBJ2-3, with 8 bases that match TRBD2. The CDR3 has 16 residues. Trimming at V came to 6 bases and at J to 2 bases, leaving 13 bases not matched to a gene. Germline lookup yields CDR1 DFQATT and CDR2 SNEGSKA (reference sequence). CDR3 region: CSATNQAGGDTDTQYF. CDR3 nucleotide sequence: TGCAGTGCAACTAACCAGGCGGGAGGTGACACAGATACGCAGTATTTT.